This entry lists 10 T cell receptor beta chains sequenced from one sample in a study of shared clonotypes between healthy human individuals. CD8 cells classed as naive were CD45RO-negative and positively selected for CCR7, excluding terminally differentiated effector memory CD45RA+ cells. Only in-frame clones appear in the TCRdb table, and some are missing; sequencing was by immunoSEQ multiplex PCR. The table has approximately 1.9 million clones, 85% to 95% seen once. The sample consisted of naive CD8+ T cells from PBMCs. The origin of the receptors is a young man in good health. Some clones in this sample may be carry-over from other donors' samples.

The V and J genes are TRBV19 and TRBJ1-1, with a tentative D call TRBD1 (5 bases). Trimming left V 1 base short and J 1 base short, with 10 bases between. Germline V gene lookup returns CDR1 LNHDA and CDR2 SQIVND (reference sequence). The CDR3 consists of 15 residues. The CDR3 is CASSIVTETNTEAFF. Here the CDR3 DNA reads TGTGCCAGTAGTATAGTGACAGAAACGAACACTGAAGCTTTCTTT.

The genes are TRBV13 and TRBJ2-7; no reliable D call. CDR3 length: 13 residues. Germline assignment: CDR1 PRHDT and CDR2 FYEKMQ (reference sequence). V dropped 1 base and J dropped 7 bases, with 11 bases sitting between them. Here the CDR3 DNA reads TGTGCCAGCAGCTTAGACCCCTCATTGGAGCAGTACTTC. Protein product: CASSLDPSLEQYF.

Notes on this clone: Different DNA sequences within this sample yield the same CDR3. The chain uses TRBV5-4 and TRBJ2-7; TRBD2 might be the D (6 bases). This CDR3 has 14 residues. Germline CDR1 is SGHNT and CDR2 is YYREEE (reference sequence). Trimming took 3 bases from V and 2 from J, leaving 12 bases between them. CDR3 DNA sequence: TGTGCCAGCAGCTCCCGGGACTCACCCTACGAGCAGTACTTC. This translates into CASSSRDSPYEQYF.

The CDR3 DNA is TGCGCCAGCAGCTTGGGAGGGGGGCACACTGAAGCTTTCTTT. It translates to CASSLGGGHTEAFF. The genes are TRBV5-1 and TRBJ1-1; TRBD1 is a possible D gene (6 bases). Trimming took off 0 bases at V and 3 bases at J, with 9 bases between the two ends. CDR1 and CDR2 (germline): SGHRS, YFSETQ. This CDR3 has 14 amino acids.

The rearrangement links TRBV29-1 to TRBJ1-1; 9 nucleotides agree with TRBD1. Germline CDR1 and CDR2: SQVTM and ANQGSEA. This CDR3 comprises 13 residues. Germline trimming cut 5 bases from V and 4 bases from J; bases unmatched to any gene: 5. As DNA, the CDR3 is TGCAGCGTTACCCGGGACAGGGTCACTGAAGCTTTCTTT. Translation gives CSVTRDRVTEAFF.

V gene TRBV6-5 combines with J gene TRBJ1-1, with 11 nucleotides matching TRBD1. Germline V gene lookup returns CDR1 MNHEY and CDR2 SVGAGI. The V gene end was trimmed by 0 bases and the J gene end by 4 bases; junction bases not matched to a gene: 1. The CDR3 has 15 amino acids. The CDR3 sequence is CASSYSGTGGTEAFF. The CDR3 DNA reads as TGTGCCAGCAGTTACTCAGGGACAGGGGGCACTGAAGCTTTCTTT.

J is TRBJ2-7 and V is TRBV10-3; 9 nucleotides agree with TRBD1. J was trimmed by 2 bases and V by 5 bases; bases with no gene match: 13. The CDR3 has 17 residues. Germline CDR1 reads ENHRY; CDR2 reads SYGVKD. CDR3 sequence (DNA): TGTGCCATCAGTCAATTCCGGGACAGGGACTACACCTACGAGCAGTACTTC. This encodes CAISQFRDRDYTYEQYF.

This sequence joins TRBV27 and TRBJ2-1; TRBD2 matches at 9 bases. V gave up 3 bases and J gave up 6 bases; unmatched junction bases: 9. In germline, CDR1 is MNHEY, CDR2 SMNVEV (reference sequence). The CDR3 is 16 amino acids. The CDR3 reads CASSFYLGTSTNEQFF. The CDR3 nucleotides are TGTGCCAGCAGTTTTTATCTTGGGACTAGCACCAATGAGCAGTTCTTC.

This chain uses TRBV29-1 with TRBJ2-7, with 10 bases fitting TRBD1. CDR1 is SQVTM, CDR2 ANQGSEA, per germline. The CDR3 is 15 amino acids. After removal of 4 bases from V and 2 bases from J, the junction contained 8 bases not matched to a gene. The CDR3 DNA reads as TGCAGCGTTGCCAATCGACAGGGGGCCCCCTACGAGCAGTACTTC. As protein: CSVANRQGAPYEQYF.

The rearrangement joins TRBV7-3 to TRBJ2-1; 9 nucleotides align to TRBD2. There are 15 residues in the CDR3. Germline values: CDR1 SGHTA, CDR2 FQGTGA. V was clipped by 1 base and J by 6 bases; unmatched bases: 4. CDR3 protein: CASSLRTSVRNEQFF. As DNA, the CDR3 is TGTGCCAGCAGCTTAAGGACTAGCGTCCGCAATGAGCAGTTCTTC.